These 27 T cell receptor beta chains originate from one sample sequenced in a study of blood T cell repertoires in COVID-19. Libraries were prepared by immunoSEQ multiplex PCR; TCRdb keeps only in-frame clonotypes and omits some of them. The data show about 300,000 clones, with just over 85% seen just once and over 3.5% held by the top ten. Sequences were obtained from PBMCs or T cells enriched from blood (not recorded which). Receptors were obtained from a man younger than 45 who had recovered from COVID-19.

V usage is TRBV7-6 and J usage is TRBJ1-5, with D possibly being TRBD1 (5 bases). CDR1 is SGHVS, CDR2 FNYEAQ, per germline. This CDR3 contains 16 residues. Trimming removed 3 bases from V and 3 bases from J, with 15 bases in between. The CDR3 is CASSLDTRAANQPQHF. The CDR3 nucleotides read TGTGCCAGCAGCTTGGATACCAGGGCCGCCAATCAGCCCCAGCATTTT.

The rearrangement links TRBV5-6 to TRBJ1-5; D gene unclear. Germline values: CDR1 SGHDT, CDR2 YYEEEE. Trimming cost V 2 bases and J 7 bases, with 13 bases left between them. The CDR3 is 14 residues long. Here the CDR3 reads CASSFWYGSQPQHF. The CDR3 nucleotides read TGTGCCAGCAGCTTCTGGTATGGGAGCCAGCCCCAGCATTTT.

The chain recombines TRBV21-1 with TRBJ1-2; the DNA was not used to check the table's D call, TRBD1. TRBV21-1 is an annotated pseudogene. There are 15 residues in the CDR3. The CDR3 is CASSKMVVDRAGYTF. The CDR3 DNA reads as TGTGCCAGCAGCAAGATGGTAGTTGACAGAGCTGGCTACACCTTC.

The V call is TRBV29-1, the J call TRBJ1-4; D is uncertain. CDR1 is SQVTM and CDR2 is ANQGSEA in the germline V gene. V was cut by 7 bases and J by 6 bases, with 15 bases left in between. CDR3 length: 13 amino acids. The DNA of the CDR3 is TGCAGCGCCGAGGGCGGGAGGGATGAAAAACTGTTTTTT. This encodes CSAEGGRDEKLFF.

The chain has TRBV6-4 and TRBJ1-5, with D uncertain. This CDR3 has 13 amino acids. V lost 2 bases and J lost 4, with 6 bases in between. The germline gives CDR1 MRHNA, CDR2 SNTAGT. CDR3 region: CASSDSVNQPQHF. In DNA, the CDR3 is TGTGCCAGCAGTGACAGCGTGAATCAGCCCCAGCATTTT.

This clone occurred a few times. The gene calls are TRBV29-1 and TRBJ1-3; D might be TRBD1 (6 bases). The CDR3 contains 17 residues. V lost 6 bases to trimming and J lost 4 bases, with 25 bases between them. Per germline, CDR1 SQVTM and CDR2 ANQGSEA. In DNA, the CDR3 is TGCAGCGTCCGAGCCCCGGGGGGCGTACGGTCGGGAAACACCATATATTTT. Its translation: CSVRAPGGVRSGNTIYF. The full variable domain, completed using reference TRBV29-1 and TRBJ1-3, is SAVISQKPSRDICQRGTSLTIQCQVDSQVTMMFWYRQQPGQSLTLIATANQGSEATYESGFVIDKFPISRPNLTFSTLTVSNMSPEDSSIYLCSVRAPGGVRSGNTIYFGEGSWLTVV.

The genes are TRBV5-1 and TRBJ2-7; 10 nucleotides match TRBD2. Looked up from germline, CDR1 is SGHRS and CDR2 is YFSETQ. The CDR3 runs 15 residues. Trimming removed 4 bases from V and 3 bases from J; junction bases left unmatched: 7. CDR3 residues: CASSQSGGGFYEQYF. CDR3 sequence (DNA): TGCGCCAGCAGCCAGAGCGGGGGGGGTTTCTACGAGCAGTACTTC.

The J gene is TRBJ1-5, the V gene TRBV6-1; D is unresolved. This CDR3 comprises 11 residues. The V end lost 3 bases, the J end lost 9 bases, and 6 bases lay between the germline ends. Germline CDR1 is MNHNS and CDR2 is SASEGT. The DNA of the CDR3 is TGTGCCAGCAGTGACGGAGGGCCCCAGCATTTT. Translated: CASSDGGPQHF.

V and J are TRBV24-1 and TRBJ1-3; D perhaps matches TRBD1 (6 bases). V was cut by 5 bases and J by 7 bases, with 8 bases left in between. The CDR3 has 12 residues. Germline V lookup: CDR1 KGHDR, CDR2 SFDVKD. The CDR3 DNA reads as TGTGCCACCAGTGCTACAGGGAACACCATATATTTT. It yields the protein CATSATGNTIYF.

J is TRBJ1-5 and V is TRBV7-9; the match to TRBD1 covers 7 bases. Germline trimming cut 1 base from V and 5 bases from J; bases unmatched to any gene: 8. The CDR3 extends over 16 amino acids. The germline V gene encodes CDR1 SEHNR and CDR2 FQNEAQ (reference sequence). CDR3: CASSLVGQATDQPQHF. The DNA of the CDR3 is TGTGCCAGCAGCTTAGTTGGACAGGCGACGGATCAGCCCCAGCATTTT.

CDR3 region: CASSYSGTDYGYTF. CDR3 bases: TGTGCCAGCAGCTACTCCGGGACAGATTATGGCTACACCTTC. The rearrangement links TRBV5-5 to TRBJ1-2; 7 nucleotides line up with TRBD1. The CDR3 has 14 residues. J was trimmed by 5 bases and V by 3 bases; bases with no gene match: 7. Germline CDR1 reads SGHKS; CDR2 reads YYEKEE (reference sequence).

V is TRBV30 and J is TRBJ1-1; D unresolved. V dropped 2 bases and J dropped 4 bases, with 11 bases sitting between them. The CDR3 sequence is 13 residues long. Germline CDR1 is GTSNPN and CDR2 is SVGIG (reference sequence). The CDR3: CAWSRGFGTEAFF. In DNA, the CDR3 is TGTGCCTGGAGTCGAGGGTTTGGCACTGAAGCTTTCTTT. Using reference TRBV30 and TRBJ1-1 for the parts outside the CDR3, the full variable domain is SQTIHQWPATLVQPVGSPLSLECTVEGTSNPNLYWYRQAAGRGLQLLFYSVGIGQISSEVPQNLSASRPQDRQFILSSKKLLLSDSGFYLCAWSRGFGTEAFFGQGTRLTVV.

The chain has TRBV29-1 and TRBJ2-7; TRBD2 might be the D (5 bases). This CDR3 comprises 11 residues. CDR1 and CDR2 (germline): SQVTM, ANQGSEA. V lost 6 bases and J lost 4, with 10 bases in between. This CDR3 is CSVGKTYEQYF. The CDR3 coding sequence is TGCAGCGTCGGGAAGACTTACGAGCAGTACTTC.

This chain joins TRBV20-1 and TRBJ2-5; a weak D match, TRBD2 (5 bases). This CDR3 spans 11 amino acids. Germline CDR1 DFQATT, CDR2 SNEGSKA (reference sequence). V was clipped by 6 bases and J by 5 bases, with 10 bases between them. CDR3: CSAKWEETQYF. The CDR3 DNA is TGCAGTGCCAAGTGGGAGGAGACCCAGTACTTC.

This clone was seen once. The chain recombines TRBV7-9 with TRBJ2-3, with 9 bases lining up with TRBD1. V gave up 5 bases and J gave up 2 bases; unmatched junction bases: 5. This CDR3 contains 15 residues. CDR1 and CDR2 from the germline V gene are SEHNR and FQNEAQ (reference sequence). The CDR3 bases are TGTGCCAGCAGCGAGGGACAGGGTGACACAGATACGCAGTATTTT. It encodes CASSEGQGDTDTQYF. Full variable domain (remainder filled in from reference TRBV7-9 and TRBJ2-3): DTGVSQNPRHKITKRGQNVTFRCDPISEHNRLYWYRQTLGQGPEFLTYFQNEAQLEKSRLLSDRFSAERPKGSFSTLEIQRTEQGDSAMYLCASSEGQGDTDTQYFGPGTRLTVL.

The chain employs TRBV28 and TRBJ1-6; D is perhaps TRBD1 (5 bases). V lost 4 bases and J 10 bases, leaving 17 bases between the germline ends. Germline loops: CDR1 MDHEN, CDR2 SYDVKM. The CDR3 extends over 15 amino acids. CDR3 loop: CASSSGGEGTSPLHF. Here the CDR3 DNA reads TGTGCCAGCAGTTCCGGGGGGGAGGGTACGTCACCCCTCCACTTT.

This chain connects TRBV7-6 to TRBJ1-1; 9 positions match TRBD1. The CDR3 consists of 13 residues. The germline CDR1 and CDR2 sequences are SGHVS and FNYEAQ. Germline trimming cut 5 bases from V and 5 bases from J; bases unmatched to any gene: 3. This chain's CDR3 is CASSIGTGTEAFF. The DNA of the CDR3 is TGTGCCAGCAGCATCGGGACAGGGACTGAAGCTTTCTTT.

This chain links TRBV28 with TRBJ1-4; tentatively, D is TRBD1 (5 bases). The CDR3 has 16 residues. Germline CDR1 and CDR2: MDHEN and SYDVKM. V was pared by 1 base and J by 0 bases, with 9 bases between. CDR3 amino acids: CASSLFGAATNEKLFF. CDR3 DNA sequence: TGTGCCAGCAGTTTATTTGGGGCCGCAACTAATGAAAAACTGTTTTTT.

This chain links TRBV19 with TRBJ1-1; tentatively, D is TRBD1 (5 bases). V was cut by 5 bases and J by 1 base, with 11 bases left in between. The CDR3 is 14 residues long. Germline V lookup: CDR1 LNHDA, CDR2 SQIVND (reference sequence). The CDR3 sequence: CASSPLQENTEAFF. CDR3 DNA: TGTGCCAGTAGTCCATTACAGGAGAACACTGAAGCTTTCTTT.

The chain recombines TRBV19 with TRBJ2-6; weak D call: TRBD1 (5 bases). Germline V gene data show CDR1 as LNHDA and CDR2 as SQIVND (reference sequence). Trimming pared 5 bases from V and 1 base from J, leaving 6 bases between. This CDR3 has 14 amino acids. The chain's CDR3 is CASSHRSGANVLTF. CDR3 sequence (DNA): TGTGCCAGTAGTCACAGGTCTGGGGCCAACGTCCTGACTTTC.

V usage is TRBV5-4 and J usage is TRBJ2-3; TRBD2 matches 9 bases. The trim removed 4 bases at V and 9 bases at J, leaving 6 bases unmatched. CDR1 and CDR2 from the germline V gene are SGHNT and YYREEE (reference sequence). CDR3 size: 13 residues. In DNA form, the CDR3 reads TGTGCCAGCAGCGAGGGACTAGCCGGGACGCAGTATTTT. Its protein is CASSEGLAGTQYF.

This chain's CDR3 is CASGGRRYGYTF. DNA of the CDR3: TGTGCCAGTGGAGGACGGCGTTATGGCTACACCTTC. The chain recombines TRBV19 with TRBJ1-2; no definite D call. Per germline, CDR1 LNHDA and CDR2 SQIVND (reference sequence). The CDR3 length is 12 residues. The ends were cut back, 8 bases at V and 5 bases at J, with 12 bases in the middle.

The chain recombines TRBV30 with TRBJ2-1; 9 positions match TRBD1. This CDR3 comprises 13 residues. The V segment lost 4 bases and the J segment 6 bases; nucleotides outside the gene matches: 4. The germline V gene encodes CDR1 GTSNPN and CDR2 SVGIG (reference sequence). The CDR3 bases are TGTGCCTGGAACCTGGGACAGGGCAATGAGCAGTTCTTC. Translation gives CAWNLGQGNEQFF.

The gene calls are TRBV15 and TRBJ2-4, with 7 bases lining up with TRBD1. The germline gives CDR1 LNHNV, CDR2 YYDKDF (reference sequence). Trimming removed 2 bases from V and 5 bases from J; junction bases left unmatched: 6. This CDR3 has 15 amino acids. The CDR3 sequence: CATSRHTGQQNIQYF. The CDR3 coding sequence is TGTGCCACCAGCAGACATACGGGACAGCAAAACATTCAGTACTTC. Full variable domain (missing parts from reference TRBV15 and TRBJ2-4): DAMVIQNPRYQVTQFGKPVTLSCSQTLNHNVMYWYQQKSSQAPKLLFHYYDKDFNNEADTPDNFQSRRPNTSFCFLDIRSPGLGDTAMYLCATSRHTGQQNIQYFGAGTRLSVL.

The chain combines TRBV7-9 with TRBJ1-4, with a possible D match to TRBD1 (5 bases). Germline V gene lookup returns CDR1 SEHNR and CDR2 FQNEAQ (reference sequence). This CDR3 spans 14 amino acids. V was pared by 6 bases and J by 2 bases, with 10 bases between. CDR3 region: CASRAGGTNEKLFF. CDR3 nucleotides: TGTGCCAGCAGAGCCGGGGGGACTAATGAAAAACTGTTTTTT. The full variable domain, rest sourced from reference TRBV7-9 and TRBJ1-4, is DTGVSQNPRHKITKRGQNVTFRCDPISEHNRLYWYRQTLGQGPEFLTYFQNEAQLEKSRLLSDRFSAERPKGSFSTLEIQRTEQGDSAMYLCASRAGGTNEKLFFGSGTQLSVL.

The table lists this clone with a few counts. V usage is TRBV3-1 (or the pseudogene TRBV3-2) and J usage is TRBJ1-4; possible D gene TRBD1, 5 bases. The CDR3 contains 15 residues. Trimming cost V 3 bases and J 8 bases, with 16 bases left between them. Per germline, CDR1 LGHDT and CDR2 YNNKEL (reference sequence). CDR3 sequence (DNA): TGTGCCAGCAGCCAGACCCAGACAGATCGGGAAAAACTGTTTTTT. Encoded protein: CASSQTQTDREKLFF.

This chain joins TRBV6-5 and TRBJ1-3; D gene ambiguous. Trimming removed 8 bases from V and 4 bases from J, with 12 bases in between. Germline CDR1 and CDR2: MNHEY and SVGAGI. The CDR3 runs to 13 residues. The CDR3: CASSGRYGNTIYF. CDR3 coding DNA: TGTGCCAGCTCGGGAAGGTACGGAAACACCATATATTTT.